This T cell receptor beta chain emerged from a study of shared clonotypes between healthy human individuals. This CDR3 region has 15 residues. Germline values: CDR1 MDHEN, CDR2 SYDVKM. Findings of the study overall: Sampling involved blood alone; tissue repertoires likely differ. It was the few donors that limited the genetic and exposure-history diversity represented.

On this clone: Its antigen is not known.

CD8 cells regarded as naive lacked CD45RO, were positively chosen for CCR7, and omitted terminally differentiated effector memory CD45RA+ cells. Generated by immunoSEQ multiplex PCR, the TCRdb table keeps only in-frame clones and is missing some. Of around 2.1 million clones in the sample, more than 85% are singletons; the top ten hold 1.5% to 2%. Sequenced: naive CD8+ T cells from PBMCs. The chain couples TRBV28 to TRBJ2-7; 8 nucleotides agree with TRBD2. This receptor was obtained from a man aged 18 to 30 in good health. Some clones in this sample may be carry-over from other donors' samples. The CDR3 spells CAVRHPREGRYEQYF. CDR3 coding DNA: TGTGCTGTACGTCACCCCCGGGAGGGCCGCTACGAGCAGTACTTC.